This T cell receptor beta chain was captured by sequencing in a study of shared clonotypes between healthy human individuals. Looking at the study overall: Per donor, CD8 memory used one plate, CD8 naive used two, CD4 memory used three and CD4 naive used three.

Germline CDR1 reads MNHEY; CDR2 reads SVGAGI. The CDR3 length is 13 residues. The V end lost 7 bases, the J end lost 5 bases, and 14 bases lay between the germline ends. In the original analysis: Filtering differed because ImmunoSEQ produced junction-only sequences that carried no quality scores. The method was immunoSEQ multiplex PCR; TCRdb's version includes in-frame clones alone and lacks a portion of them. The DNA was the basis for D and trimming; V, J and clone size are from that table. The sample records about 1 million clones, about 75% being singletons. Sequencing was done on a sample of memory CD4+ T cells sorted from blood. Regarding subset: CD45RA-negative fraction. This sequence originates from a man in his late teens or twenties in good health. The V gene is TRBV6-5, the J gene TRBJ2-5; possible D gene TRBD2, 6 bases. DNA for the CDR3: TGTGCCAGCAAAATCGGGGGTAGGGAGACCCAGTACTTC. Translating it yields CASKIGGRETQYF.